This TCR beta chain appears in the sequencing data of a study of CD4 T cell repertoires in COVID-19. Study outcomes and limitations: In SARS-CoV and/or HKU1 spike cultures, between roughly 7 and 27% of SARS-CoV-2 clonotypes reappeared. Several top expanded SARS-CoV-2-reactive clonotypes were shared by two or three memory subsets.

Sequencing used immunoSEQ multiplex PCR; TCRdb keeps in-frame clones, though not all of them. Seen here are tens of thousands of clones, 83% observed once, and the top ten hold about 0.58%. Concerning this clone itself: Its antigen remains unknown.

In germline, CDR1 is MNHNY, CDR2 SVGAGI (reference sequence). The V segment lost 7 bases and the J segment 5 bases; nucleotides outside the gene matches: 9. The CDR3 loop spans 14 amino acids. Samples came from patients recovered from mild-to-severe COVID-19. No culture step preceded sequencing of the ex vivo isolated memory T cells. V usage is TRBV6-6 and J usage is TRBJ2-5, with 8 bases lining up with TRBD2. The TCR sequence derives from a human donor who had COVID-19. The sequences come from CD4+ T cells from peripheral blood, collected after recovery from COVID-19. In nucleotides, the CDR3 is TGTGCCAGCAACTCGGGGGGGGCGAGGGAGACCCAGTACTTC. Its protein is CASNSGGARETQYF.